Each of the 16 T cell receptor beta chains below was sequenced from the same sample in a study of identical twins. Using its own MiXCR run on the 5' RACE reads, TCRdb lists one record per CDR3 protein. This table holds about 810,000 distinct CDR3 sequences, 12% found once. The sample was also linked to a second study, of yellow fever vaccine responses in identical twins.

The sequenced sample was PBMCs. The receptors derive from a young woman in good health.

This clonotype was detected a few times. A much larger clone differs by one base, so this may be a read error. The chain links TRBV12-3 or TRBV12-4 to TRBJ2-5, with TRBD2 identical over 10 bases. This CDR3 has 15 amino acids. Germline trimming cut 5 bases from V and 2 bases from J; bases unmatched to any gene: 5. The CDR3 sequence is CASSPAGGRQETQYF. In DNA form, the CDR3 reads TGTGCCAGCAGTCCAGCGGGAGGGCGGCAAGAGACCCAGTACTTC.

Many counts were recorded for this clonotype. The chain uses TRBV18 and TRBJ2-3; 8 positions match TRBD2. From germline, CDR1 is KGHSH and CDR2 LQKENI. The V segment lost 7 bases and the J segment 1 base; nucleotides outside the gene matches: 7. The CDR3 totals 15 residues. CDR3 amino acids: CASFYQAGGTDTQYF. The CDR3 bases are TGTGCCAGCTTCTATCAAGCGGGGGGCACAGATACGCAGTATTTT.

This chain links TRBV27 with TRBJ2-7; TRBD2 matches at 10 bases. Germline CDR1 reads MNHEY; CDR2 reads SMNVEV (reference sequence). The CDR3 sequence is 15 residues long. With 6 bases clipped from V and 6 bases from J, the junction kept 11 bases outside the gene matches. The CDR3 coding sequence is TGTGCCAGCAGGTCTAGCGGGAGAGGTCTAGGCGAGCAGTACTTC. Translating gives CASRSSGRGLGEQYF.

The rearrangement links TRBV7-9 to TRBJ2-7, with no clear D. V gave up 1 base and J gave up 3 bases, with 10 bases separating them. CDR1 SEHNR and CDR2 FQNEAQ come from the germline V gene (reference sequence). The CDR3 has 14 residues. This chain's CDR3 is CASSLDLQVYEQYF. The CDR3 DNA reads TGTGCCAGCAGCTTAGATCTCCAGGTCTACGAGCAGTACTTC.

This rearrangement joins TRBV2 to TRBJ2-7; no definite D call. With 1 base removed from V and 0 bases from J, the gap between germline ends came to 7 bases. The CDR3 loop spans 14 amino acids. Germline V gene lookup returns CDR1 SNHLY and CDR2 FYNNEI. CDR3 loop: CASSEGRISYEQYF. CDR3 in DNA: TGTGCCAGCAGTGAAGGGCGGATCTCCTACGAGCAGTACTTC.

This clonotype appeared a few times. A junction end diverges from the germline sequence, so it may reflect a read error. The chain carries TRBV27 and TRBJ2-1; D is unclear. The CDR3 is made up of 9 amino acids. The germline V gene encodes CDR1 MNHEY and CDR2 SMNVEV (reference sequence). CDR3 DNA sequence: TGTGCCAGCAGTTTATCAGGGCTCTTC. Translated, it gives CASSLSGLF.

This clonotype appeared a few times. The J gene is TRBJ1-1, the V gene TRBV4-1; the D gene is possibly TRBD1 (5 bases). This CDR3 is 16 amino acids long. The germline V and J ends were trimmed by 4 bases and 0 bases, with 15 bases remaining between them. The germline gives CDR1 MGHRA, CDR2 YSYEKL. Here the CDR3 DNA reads TGCGCCAGCAGCCCGTTGGGGCAGAAAATGAACACTGAAGCTTTCTTT. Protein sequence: CASSPLGQKMNTEAFF.

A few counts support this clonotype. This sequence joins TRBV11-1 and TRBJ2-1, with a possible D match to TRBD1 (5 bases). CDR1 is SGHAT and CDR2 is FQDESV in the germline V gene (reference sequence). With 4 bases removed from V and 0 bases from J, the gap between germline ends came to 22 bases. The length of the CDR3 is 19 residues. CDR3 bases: TGTGCCAGCAGCTCCGATAGCCCTCGACAGACTGGCTCCTACAATGAGCAGTTCTTC. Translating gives CASSSDSPRQTGSYNEQFF.

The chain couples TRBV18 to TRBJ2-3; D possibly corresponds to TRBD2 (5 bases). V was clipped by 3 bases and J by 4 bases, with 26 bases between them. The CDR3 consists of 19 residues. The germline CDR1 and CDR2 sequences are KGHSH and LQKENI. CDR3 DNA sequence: TGTGCCAGCTCACCGATAGGCGGAGGAGTCACGGCCCGGGCAGATACGCAGTATTTT. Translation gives CASSPIGGGVTARADTQYF.

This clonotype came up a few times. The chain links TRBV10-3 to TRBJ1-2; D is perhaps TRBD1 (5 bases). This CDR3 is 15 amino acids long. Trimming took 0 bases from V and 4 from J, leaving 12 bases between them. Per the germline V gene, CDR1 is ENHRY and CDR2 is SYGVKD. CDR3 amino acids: CAISESYGGSYGYTF. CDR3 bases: TGTGCCATCAGTGAGTCGTACGGGGGTAGCTATGGCTACACCTTC.

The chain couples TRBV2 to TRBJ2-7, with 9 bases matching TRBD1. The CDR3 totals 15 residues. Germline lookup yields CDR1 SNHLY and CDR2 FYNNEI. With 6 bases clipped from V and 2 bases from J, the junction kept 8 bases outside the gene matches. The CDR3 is CASSAWDRATYEQYV. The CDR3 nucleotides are TGTGCCAGCAGCGCTTGGGACAGGGCAACCTACGAGCAGTACGTC.

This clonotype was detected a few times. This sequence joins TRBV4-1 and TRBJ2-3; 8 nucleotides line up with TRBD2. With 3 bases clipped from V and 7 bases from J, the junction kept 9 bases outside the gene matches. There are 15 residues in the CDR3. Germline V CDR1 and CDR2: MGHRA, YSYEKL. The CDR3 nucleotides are TGCGCCAGCAGCCAGTCGCGGGGGGCATTATATACGCAGTATTTT. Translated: CASSQSRGALYTQYF.

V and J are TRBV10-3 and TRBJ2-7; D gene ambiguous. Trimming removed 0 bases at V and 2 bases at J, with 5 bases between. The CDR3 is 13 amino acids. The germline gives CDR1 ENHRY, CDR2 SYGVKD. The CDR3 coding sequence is TGTGCCATCAGTGAGTCTCGGCCCTACGAGCAGTACTTC. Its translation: CAISESRPYEQYF.

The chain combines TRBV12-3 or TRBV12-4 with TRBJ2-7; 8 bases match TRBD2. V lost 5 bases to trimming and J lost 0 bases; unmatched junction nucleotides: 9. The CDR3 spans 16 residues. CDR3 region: CASSPGGGISSYEQYV. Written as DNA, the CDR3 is TGTGCCAGCAGTCCCGGGGGGGGGATAAGCTCCTACGAGCAGTACGTC.

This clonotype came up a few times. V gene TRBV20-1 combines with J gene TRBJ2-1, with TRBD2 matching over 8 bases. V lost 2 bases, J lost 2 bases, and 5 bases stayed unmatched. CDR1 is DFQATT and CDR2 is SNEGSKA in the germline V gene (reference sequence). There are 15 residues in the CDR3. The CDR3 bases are TGCAGTGCTAGACGGGGGGGGCCTCCCTACAATGAGCAGTTCTTC. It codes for CSARRGGPPYNEQFF.

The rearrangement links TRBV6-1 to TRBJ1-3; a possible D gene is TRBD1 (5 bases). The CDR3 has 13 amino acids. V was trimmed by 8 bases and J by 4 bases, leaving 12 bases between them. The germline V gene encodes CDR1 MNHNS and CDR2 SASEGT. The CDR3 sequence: CASYEGTGNTIYF. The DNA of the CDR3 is TGTGCCAGCTACGAGGGGACCGGAAACACCATATATTTT.